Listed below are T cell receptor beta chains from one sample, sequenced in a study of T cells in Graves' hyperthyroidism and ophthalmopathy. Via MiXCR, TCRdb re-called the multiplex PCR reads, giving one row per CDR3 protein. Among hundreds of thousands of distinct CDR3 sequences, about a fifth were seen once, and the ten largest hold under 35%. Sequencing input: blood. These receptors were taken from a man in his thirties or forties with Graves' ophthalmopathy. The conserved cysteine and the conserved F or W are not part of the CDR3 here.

ATSDPRPGYQETQY	TRBJ2-5	14	TRBV24-1
ASTSRGSGNTIY	TRBJ1-3	12	TRBV28
ASNGPGGETQY	TRBJ2-5	11	TRBV27
ASSSSIAEQY	TRBJ2-7	10	TRBV7-9
SARVTGRWGETQY	TRBJ2-5	13	TRBV20-1
ASQAGYNEQF	TRBJ2-1	10	TRBV27
ASSQTVTGYEQY	TRBJ2-7	12	TRBV27
ASSQDRAKNTEAF	TRBJ1-1	13	TRBV4-2
ASSEAPTGGYGYT	TRBJ1-2	13	TRBV6-1
ASSDRTYGYT	TRBJ1-2	10	TRBV28
ASSLAGGRPRGELF	TRBJ2-2	14	TRBV5-4
ASRTGTSGYQETQY	TRBJ2-5	14	TRBV19
ASSPRWGGGTESHQPQH	TRBJ1-5	17	TRBV27
ASSPPDRGMNTEAF	TRBJ1-1	14	TRBV28
ASSFLSLAGSSYNEQF	TRBJ2-1	16	TRBV11-2
AWKGPNSPLH	TRBJ1-6	10	TRBV30
ASRMQGRTGELF	TRBJ2-2	12	TRBV28
ASSAMWVGELF	TRBJ2-2	11	TRBV7-2
ASSPIQGEIYEQY	TRBJ2-7	13	TRBV18
ASSDKRWTQY	TRBJ2-5	10	TRBV12-3/TRBV12-4
ATRSTERVYEQY	TRBJ2-7	12	TRBV10-3
ASSVRDRGVGMILDEQF	TRBJ2-1	17	TRBV9
ASREASGRNTGELF	TRBJ2-2	14	TRBV4-2
ASSATGSNEKLF	TRBJ1-4	12	TRBV9
ATSDPNYGSGANVLT	TRBJ2-6	15	TRBV24-1
ASSFDRTGGHQPQH	TRBJ1-5	14	TRBV6-5
ASSSNPPIAGRNTGELF	TRBJ2-2	17	TRBV27
ASSEGSGNQPQH	TRBJ1-5	12	TRBV5-1
ASSESARVPYEQY	TRBJ2-7	13	TRBV25-1
ASSLVQGEGTEAF	TRBJ1-1	13	TRBV11-2
AISETGSSYNEQF	TRBJ2-1	13	TRBV6-1
SVEEGLESAHEQF	TRBJ2-1	13	TRBV29-1
ASSLLRAQPQH	TRBJ1-5	11	TRBV11-2
ASSTGQGNNEKLF	TRBJ1-4	13	TRBV5-1
ASSLAILNYGYT	TRBJ1-2	12	TRBV7-9
ASDTGNGEQY	TRBJ2-7	10	TRBV16
ASGVDGATGNTIY	TRBJ1-3	13	TRBV2
ASSSLTGDSGNTIY	TRBJ1-3	14	TRBV4-1
ASTGTGGGQPQH	TRBJ1-5	12	TRBV12-3/TRBV12-4
ASSGRTSAADTQY	TRBJ2-3	13	TRBV6-1
ASSGAQIGTQF	.	11	TRBV10-1
ASSTIFGTGVPYEQY	TRBJ2-7	15	TRBV7-8
SAPGQGSEKLF	TRBJ1-4	11	TRBV20-1
ASRTSLSTYEQY	TRBJ2-7	12	TRBV27
ASSKGPSYEQY	TRBJ2-7	11	TRBV6-1
ASSSRDSVFKYTDTQY	TRBJ2-3	16	TRBV7-3